The clone carrying this T cell receptor beta chain was counted once. The antigen remains undetermined. The data are from a study of cytomegalovirus exposure and HLA in healthy donors. About the study: In a later analysis, it was reported that the roughly 120 validation repertoires had been produced on the same platform as the roughly 700 repertoires belonging to the first cohort.

Produced via immunoSEQ multiplex PCR; TCRdb's table is partial and in-frame only. The table includes some 210,000 clones, approximately 82% detected once. Germline V lookup: CDR1 SGHRS, CDR2 YFSETQ. V lost 4 bases, J lost 6 bases, and 10 bases stayed unmatched. The CDR3 is 15 residues long. Findings and caveats of the study: In a later analysis, first-cohort TCR clusters were found to tend to co-occur in the approximately 110 validation repertoires.

V is TRBV5-1 and J is TRBJ2-1; 7 bases match TRBD1. The sequenced sample consisted of PBMCs. The sequence derives from a woman in her late teens or twenties in good health and CMV-seronegative. The CDR3 nucleotides are TGCGCCAGCAGCCCAGTGGGACAGTCAGGCAATGAGCAGTTCTTC. As protein: CASSPVGQSGNEQFF.